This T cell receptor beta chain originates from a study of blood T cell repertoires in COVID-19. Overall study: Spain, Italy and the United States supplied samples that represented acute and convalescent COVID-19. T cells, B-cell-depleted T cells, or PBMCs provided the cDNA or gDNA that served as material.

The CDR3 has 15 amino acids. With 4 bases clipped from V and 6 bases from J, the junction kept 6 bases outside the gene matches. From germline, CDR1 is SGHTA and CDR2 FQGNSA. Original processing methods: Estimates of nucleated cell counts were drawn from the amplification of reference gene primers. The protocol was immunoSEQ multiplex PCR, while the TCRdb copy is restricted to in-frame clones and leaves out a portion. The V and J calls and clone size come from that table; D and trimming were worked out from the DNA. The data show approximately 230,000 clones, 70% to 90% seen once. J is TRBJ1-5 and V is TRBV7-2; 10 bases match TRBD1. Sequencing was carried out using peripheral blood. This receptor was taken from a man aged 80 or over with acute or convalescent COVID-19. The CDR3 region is CASSYSTGGGQPQHF. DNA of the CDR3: TGTGCCAGCAGCTACTCGACAGGGGGCGGTCAGCCCCAGCATTTT.